This T cell receptor beta chain emerged from a study of blood T cell repertoires in COVID-19. Repertoires were generated with immunoSEQ multiplex PCR, while TCRdb's copy carries only in-frame clones and drops some. The data hold some 460,000 clones, with around nine tenths observed a single time. The count of this clone is one. Per the germline V gene, CDR1 is SEHNR and CDR2 is FQNEAQ (reference sequence). Trimming cost V 1 base and J 4 bases; bases outside gene matches: 2. This CDR3 comprises 15 residues. The sequenced material came from PBMCs or T cells enriched from blood (not recorded which). The gene calls are TRBV7-9 and TRBJ2-5, with 11 bases fitting TRBD2. The clonotype comes from a woman between 18 and 29 years old with acute COVID-19. The CDR3 loop reads CASSLVTSGGETQYF. The CDR3 DNA follows: TGTGCCAGCAGCTTAGTTACTAGCGGGGGAGAGACCCAGTACTTC.